These T cell receptor beta chains were read from a single sample in a study of T cell responses to AZD1222 COVID-19 vaccine. TCRdb's copy holds only in-frame clones and misses some; the assay was immunoSEQ multiplex PCR. The sample carries about 160,000 clones, approximately 90% recorded once. The sequenced sample was peripheral blood, obtained on day 0 of AZD1222 vaccination. The receptors were sampled from an adult in good health. Both conserved end residues are part of each CDR3. The order of the fields is CDR3 length, V gene, D gene, clone size, J gene, CDR3 DNA, CDR3 protein. A D gene is named only where the DNA matches it firmly. A row's size may be missing; if present it is once, few, many or a size class.

17	TRBV6-1	TRBD2	-	TRBJ2-3	TGTGCCAGCAGTGAAAGGAGCGGGAGTAGCGGCACAGATACGCAGTATTTT	CASSERSGSSGTDTQYF
13	TRBV6-2/TRBV6-3	-	-	TRBJ2-1	TGTGCCAGCAGTAAAACCGGGGCCAATGAGCAGTTCTTC	CASSKTGANEQFF
12	TRBV14	-	-	TRBJ2-5	TGTGCCAGCAGCCCGGGGAGCGAGACCCAGTACTTC	CASSPGSETQYF
19	TRBV21-1	-	-	TRBJ2-3	TGTGCCAGCAGCAAAATTTACCCCCCGGGAGGGACTAGCACAGATACGCAGTATTTT	CASSKIYPPGGTSTDTQYF
14	TRBV19	-	-	TRBJ2-7	TGTGCCAGTAGTCGCGTAATAGGAGCCTACGAGCAGTACTTC	CASSRVIGAYEQYF
14	TRBV7-9	TRBD1	-	TRBJ2-7	TGTGCCAGCAGCAACCGGGACAGCCCCTACGAGCAGTACTTC	CASSNRDSPYEQYF
16	TRBV5-1	-	-	TRBJ2-2	TGCGCCAGCAGGAGCCCACAGAGTTTGGTCACCGGGGAGCTGTTTTTT	CASRSPQSLVTGELFF
17	TRBV9	-	-	TRBJ1-4	TGTGCCAGCAGCGTAGCGGGAGGGGCGCAGGGTAATGAAAAACTGTTTTTT	CASSVAGGAQGNEKLFF
18	TRBV15	-	-	TRBJ2-7	TGTGCCACCAGCAGAGGGAGGCGGGACTCAAGGGTAGATTCCGAGCAGTACTTC	CATSRGRRDSRVDSEQYF
16	TRBV3-1/TRBV3-2	TRBD1	-	TRBJ2-5	TGTGCCAGCAGCCTACGGGACAGGGGGCCCCAAGAGACCCAGTACTTC	CASSLRDRGPQETQYF
11	TRBV2	-	-	TRBJ2-7	TGTGCCAGCAGCCAGAGGTCCGAGCAGTACTTC	CASSQRSEQYF
15	TRBV27	TRBD2	-	TRBJ2-2	TGTGCCAGCAAGGTCCAGCGGGACCGGGCCGGGGAGCTGTTTTTT	CASKVQRDRAGELFF
18	TRBV28	TRBD2	-	TRBJ2-2	TGTGCCAGCAGTTTAATGGGACTACCCATCCGAGGCACCGGGGAGCTGTTTTTT	CASSLMGLPIRGTGELFF
15	TRBV9	-	-	TRBJ1-2	TGTGCCAGCAGCGTAGAGCCCCGGGCTAACTATGGCTACACCTTC	CASSVEPRANYGYTF
15	TRBV7-2	-	-	TRBJ2-7	TGTGCCAGCAGCTTAACGCAGGGGCTCACCTACGAGCAGTACTTC	CASSLTQGLTYEQYF
15	TRBV7-9	TRBD1	-	TRBJ2-7	TGTGCCAGCAGCTTAGCTACAGGGGTAACCTACGAGCAGTACTTC	CASSLATGVTYEQYF
13	TRBV7-8	-	-	TRBJ2-7	TGTGCCAGCAGCGTAACCGGGGGCTACGAGCAGTACTTC	CASSVTGGYEQYF
13	TRBV27	TRBD1	-	TRBJ1-2	TGTGCCAGCAGTTCCCCAGGGGGCTGGGGCTACACCTTC	CASSSPGGWGYTF
15	TRBV2	TRBD2	-	TRBJ2-1	TGTGCCAGCAAACCGATAGCGGGGATCTACAATGAGCAGTTCTTC	CASKPIAGIYNEQFF
15	TRBV2	TRBD2	-	TRBJ2-3	TGTGCCAGCAGTGAACTCGGGAGGGACTCAGATACGCAGTATTTT	CASSELGRDSDTQYF
16	TRBV6-2/TRBV6-3	-	-	TRBJ2-4	TGTGCCAGCAGTTACCACGTAGGTCCCGGTTTAAACATTCAGTACTTC	CASSYHVGPGLNIQYF
14	TRBV7-2	TRBD1	-	TRBJ1-2	TGTGCCAGCAGCTTAGGGTTGACAGGGGCCACTGACACCTTC	CASSLGLTGATDTF
15	TRBV11-2	-	-	TRBJ1-3	TGTGCCAGCAGCTTAGAGGCAGGTTTTGGAAACACCATATATTTT	CASSLEAGFGNTIYF
15	TRBV1	-	-	TRBJ1-5	TGCACCAGCAGCCAAGACAGGGGGCCAAATCAGCCCCAGCATTTT	CTSSQDRGPNQPQHF
16	TRBV7-9	TRBD2	-	TRBJ2-2	TGTGCCAGCAGCTTAGTGGGACTAGGGACGGCCGGGGAGCTGTTTTTT	CASSLVGLGTAGELFF
17	TRBV5-1	TRBD1	-	TRBJ2-7	TGCGCCAGCAGCTTGGCCGCGGGACAGGTGGGGGTTTACGAGCAGTACTTC	CASSLAAGQVGVYEQYF
14	TRBV19	-	-	TRBJ2-7	TGTGCCAGTAGACGTGGGTCGACATCCTACGAGCAGTACTTC	CASRRGSTSYEQYF
15	TRBV28	TRBD1	-	TRBJ2-7	TGTGCCAGCAGTTTAGGGACAGGACCTACTGGCGAGCAGTACTTC	CASSLGTGPTGEQYF
13	TRBV6-6	TRBD1	-	TRBJ1-2	TGTGCCAGCAGTATTACAGGGGTGGATGGCTACACCTTC	CASSITGVDGYTF
14	TRBV6-5	TRBD1	-	TRBJ2-7	TGTGCCAGCAGTTACTCGCAGGGGGCCCACGAGCAGTACTTC	CASSYSQGAHEQYF
17	TRBV11-2	TRBD1	few	TRBJ1-3	TGTGCCAGCAGCCTACCTTGGGACAGGGGTTTTAAGAACACCATATATTTT	CASSLPWDRGFKNTIYF
15	TRBV6-5	-	-	TRBJ2-2	TGTGCCAGCAAGTACGATACAGGGACGCCCCGGGAGCTGTTTTTT	CASKYDTGTPRELFF
14	TRBV18	-	-	TRBJ1-1	TGTGCCAGCTCACCGTCCCACGGGGACACTGAAGCTTTCTTT	CASSPSHGDTEAFF
15	TRBV27	-	-	TRBJ2-1	TGTGCCAGTGGCGGGCTAGTGGGCTCCTACAATGAGCAGTTCTTC	CASGGLVGSYNEQFF
16	TRBV14	-	-	TRBJ2-7	TGTGCCAGCAGCCAAGAAGGCCGCCGGCTAAGCTCCGAGCAGTACTTC	CASSQEGRRLSSEQYF
15	TRBV18	TRBD2	-	TRBJ2-2	TGTGCCAGCTCTCCTGGGAGGGCGAACACCGGGGAGCTGTTTTTT	CASSPGRANTGELFF
13	TRBV6-5	-	-	TRBJ1-2	TGTGCCAGCACACCGACGGCCCCTGGAGGCTACACCTTC	CASTPTAPGGYTF
12	TRBV3-1/TRBV3-2	-	-	TRBJ2-5	TGTGCCAGCAGCCAACGCCCCGAGACCCAGTACTTC	CASSQRPETQYF
15	TRBV7-9	-	-	TRBJ1-5	TGTGCCAGCAGCTTAGAAGGGGGATTCCCTCAGCCCCAGCATTTT	CASSLEGGFPQPQHF
13	TRBV18	-	-	TRBJ1-2	TGTGCCAGCTCACCTGACAGTAACTATGGCTACACCTTC	CASSPDSNYGYTF
15	TRBV6-5	-	once	TRBJ2-1	TGTGCCAGCAGTTGGGACTCGAGCTCCTACAATGAGCAGTTCTTC	CASSWDSSSYNEQFF
12	TRBV28	-	-	TRBJ1-2	TGTGCCACCTCCCAGGGGTTCGGCGGCTACACCTTC	CATSQGFGGYTF
14	TRBV7-9	-	-	TRBJ1-1	TGTGCCAGCAGCTTAGTGAACAGTATTACTGAAGCTTTCTTT	CASSLVNSITEAFF
20	TRBV2	TRBD2	-	TRBJ2-1	TGTGCCAGCAGTGGTATTAGAGAAGCAACCGGGAGGGCCTCCTACAATGAGCAGTTCTTC	CASSGIREATGRASYNEQFF
12	TRBV11-3	-	-	TRBJ1-4	TGTGCCAGCAGCTTAAGCAATGAAAAACTGTTTTTT	CASSLSNEKLFF
13	TRBV30	-	-	TRBJ1-1	TGTGCCTGGAGTGAGGTGGTGACCTGGGGTGCTTTCTTT	CAWSEVVTWGAFF
13	TRBV7-8	-	-	TRBJ1-2	TGTGCCAGCAGGGACCCAGCTAACTATGGCTACACCTTC	CASRDPANYGYTF
17	TRBV6-2/TRBV6-3	TRBD2	-	TRBJ2-1	TGTGCCAGCAGTTACCCTCTACTAGCGGGGTCCTACAATGAGCAGTTCTTC	CASSYPLLAGSYNEQFF
15	TRBV9	TRBD2	-	TRBJ2-3	TGTGCCAGCAGCGGAACTAGCGGAACCACAGATACGCAGTATTTT	CASSGTSGTTDTQYF
16	TRBV6-2/TRBV6-3	TRBD2	-	TRBJ2-3	TGTGCCAGCAGTTCCTCCCCCCGACTAGCGGGTTATACGCAGTATTTT	CASSSSPRLAGYTQYF